This TCR beta chain was documented in a study of shared clonotypes between healthy human individuals. Trimming left V 1 base short and J 0 bases short, with 8 bases between. Germline assignment: CDR1 MNHNS and CDR2 SASEGT. CDR3 size: 15 residues. Negatively enriched CD4+ T cells were divided by CD45RA into naive and memory. Profiling relied on immunoSEQ multiplex PCR, and the TCRdb table lists in-frame clones only, not all of them. The sample has millions of clones; approximately 93% are singletons. Input material: naive CD4+ T cells from PBMCs. Subset of the sample: CD45RA+ positively selected. The chain links TRBV6-1 to TRBJ2-3; D is unclear. The TCR sequence derives from a man between 18 and 35 years old in good health. Some clones in this sample may be carry-over from other donors' samples. The DNA of the CDR3 is TGTGCCAGCAGTGAAGGGCTAACAAGCACAGATACGCAGTATTTT. This sequence encodes CASSEGLTSTDTQYF.